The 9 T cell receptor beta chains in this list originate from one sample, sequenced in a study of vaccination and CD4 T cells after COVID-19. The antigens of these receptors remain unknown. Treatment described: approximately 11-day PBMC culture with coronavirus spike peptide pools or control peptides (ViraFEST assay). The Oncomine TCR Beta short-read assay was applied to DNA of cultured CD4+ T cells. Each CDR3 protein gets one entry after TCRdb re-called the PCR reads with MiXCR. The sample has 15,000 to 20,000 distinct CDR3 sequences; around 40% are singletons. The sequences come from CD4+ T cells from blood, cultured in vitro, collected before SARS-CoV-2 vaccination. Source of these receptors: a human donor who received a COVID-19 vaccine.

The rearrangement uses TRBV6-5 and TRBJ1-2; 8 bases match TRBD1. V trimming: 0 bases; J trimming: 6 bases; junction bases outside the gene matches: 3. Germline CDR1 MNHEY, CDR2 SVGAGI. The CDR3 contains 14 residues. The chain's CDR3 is CASSYSGQGDGYTF. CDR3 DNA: TGTGCCAGCAGTTACTCCGGACAGGGAGATGGCTACACCTTC.

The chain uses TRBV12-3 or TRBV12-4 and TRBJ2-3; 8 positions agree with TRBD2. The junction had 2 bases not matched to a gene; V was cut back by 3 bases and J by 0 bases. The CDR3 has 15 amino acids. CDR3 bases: TGTGCCAGCAGTTTGAGCGGGAGTAGCACAGATACGCAGTATTTT. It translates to CASSLSGSSTDTQYF.

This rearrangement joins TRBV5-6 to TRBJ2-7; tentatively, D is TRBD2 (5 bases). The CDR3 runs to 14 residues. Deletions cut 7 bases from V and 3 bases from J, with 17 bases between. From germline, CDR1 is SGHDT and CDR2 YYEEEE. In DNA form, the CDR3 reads TGTGCCAGCTGGAGGCAGTCTGGAGACTACGAGCAGTACTTC. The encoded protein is CASWRQSGDYEQYF.

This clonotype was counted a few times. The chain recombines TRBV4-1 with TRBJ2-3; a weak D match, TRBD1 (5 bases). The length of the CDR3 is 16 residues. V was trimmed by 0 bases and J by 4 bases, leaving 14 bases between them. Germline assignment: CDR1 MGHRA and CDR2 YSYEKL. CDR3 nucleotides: TGCGCCAGCAGCCAAGATCGGGCCCAGGGTCCAGATACGCAGTATTTT. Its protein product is CASSQDRAQGPDTQYF.

DNA for the CDR3: TGTGCCAGCAGCCAAGCTGCGGATAGCAATCAGCCCCAGCATTTT. It is translated as CASSQAADSNQPQHF. V gene TRBV3-1 combines with J gene TRBJ1-5; D is unresolved. V was shortened by 1 base and J by 0 bases, with 7 bases between the two germline ends. The CDR3 loop spans 15 amino acids. Germline V lookup: CDR1 LGHDT, CDR2 YNNKEL (reference sequence).

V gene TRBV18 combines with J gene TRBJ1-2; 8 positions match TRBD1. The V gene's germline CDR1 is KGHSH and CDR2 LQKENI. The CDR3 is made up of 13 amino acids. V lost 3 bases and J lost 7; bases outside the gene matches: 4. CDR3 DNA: TGTGCCAGCTCACCTGGGCAGGGGGCTGGCTACACCTTC. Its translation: CASSPGQGAGYTF.

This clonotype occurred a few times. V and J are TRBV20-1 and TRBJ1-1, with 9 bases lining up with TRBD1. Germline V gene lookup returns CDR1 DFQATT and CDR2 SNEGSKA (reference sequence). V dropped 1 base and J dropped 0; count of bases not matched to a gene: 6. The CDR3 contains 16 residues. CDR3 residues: CSARVGTGTMNTEAFF. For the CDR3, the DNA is TGCAGTGCTAGAGTCGGGACAGGGACGATGAACACTGAAGCTTTCTTT.

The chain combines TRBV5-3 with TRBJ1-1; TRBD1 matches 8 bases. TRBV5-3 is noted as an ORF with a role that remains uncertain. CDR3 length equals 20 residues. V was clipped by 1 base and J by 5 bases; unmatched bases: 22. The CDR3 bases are TGTGCCAGAAGCTTGAGCGCATTCCGGGAAGAGGACAGGGATGGTACTGAAGCTTTCTTT. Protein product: CARSLSAFREEDRDGTEAFF.

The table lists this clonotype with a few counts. DNA for the CDR3: TGTGCCAGCAGCGCAAATCGCGTCTATGGCTACACCTTC. Protein sequence: CASSANRVYGYTF. V gene TRBV12-3 or TRBV12-4 combines with J gene TRBJ1-2; the D is unclear. This CDR3 is 13 amino acids long. V lost 6 bases and J 4 bases, leaving 12 bases between the germline ends.